The sample holds many counts of the clone carrying this TCR beta chain. Its target is unknown. From germline, CDR1 is DFQATT and CDR2 SNEGSKA (reference sequence). This CDR3 has 14 amino acids. V dropped 7 bases and J dropped 0 bases, with 13 bases sitting between them. Template switching introduced a universal primer site, and the cDNA bore unique molecular identifiers. TCRdb ran MiXCR on the 5' RACE reads and lists one entry per CDR3 protein. The sample consists of over 200,000 distinct CDR3 sequences, over 5% of them appearing once. The data were obtained in a study of identical twins. Study-wide results and caveats: For monozygotic twins, models underestimated out-of-frame TCR alpha sharing. Conclusions relied on cross-sectional statistical analysis, not following the same donors.

This same sample was also taken into another study, of T cells expressing NK-cell markers.

Sequencing was performed on CD8+ T cells sorted from blood. The clonotype was recovered from a woman between 18 and 30 years old in good health. The J gene is TRBJ1-3, the V gene TRBV20-1, with D hard to call. The CDR3 is CSVLVGISGNTIYF. CDR3 DNA sequence: TGCAGTGTCCTCGTTGGGATCTCTGGAAACACCATATATTTT.